The next 7 T cell receptor beta chains were all read from a single sample in a study of a mutant IDH1 vaccine in newly diagnosed glioma. Described time point: baseline, week 1 (first vaccination visit). Specified treatment: pre-vaccination baseline after standard-of-care therapy. This table comes from immunoSEQ multiplex PCR, and its TCRdb copy is limited to in-frame clones, with some not included. The data show about 100,000 clones, about 82% seen once. Here the sequenced sample was PBMCs, taken from a glioma patient treated with radiotherapy, temozolomide or both. These receptor sequences come from a middle-aged man with glioma.

This sequence joins TRBV5-6 and TRBJ1-5; TRBD1 matches at 8 bases. J was trimmed by 7 bases and V by 4 bases; bases with no gene match: 10. The CDR3 has 15 residues. Looked up from germline, CDR1 is SGHDT and CDR2 is YYEEEE. CDR3: CASSQRTGRVQPQHF. The CDR3 DNA reads TGTGCCAGCAGCCAACGGACAGGGCGGGTACAGCCCCAGCATTTT.

The CDR3 loop reads CASSYSLVGATGELFF. The CDR3 DNA follows: TGTGCCAGCAGTTACTCCCTAGTAGGGGCCACCGGGGAGCTGTTTTTT. The V gene is TRBV6-5, the J gene TRBJ2-2; possible D gene TRBD1, 5 bases. CDR1 MNHEY and CDR2 SVGAGI come from the germline V gene. V was pared by 0 bases and J by 4 bases, with 12 bases between. The CDR3 spans 16 residues.

This clone appeared a single time. The chain combines TRBV5-6 with TRBJ2-3; 7 bases are a match to TRBD1. Germline-derived CDR1 and CDR2 are SGHDT and YYEEEE. With V trimmed by 6 bases and J by 0 bases, 7 bases remained unmatched. This CDR3 is built from 15 residues. This CDR3 reads CASNEPGQSTDTQYF. The DNA of the CDR3 is TGTGCCAGCAACGAACCGGGACAGAGCACAGATACGCAGTATTTT.

The table lists this clone with a count of one. This chain uses TRBV11-2 with TRBJ2-5, with TRBD2 identical over 8 bases. The CDR3 sequence is 13 residues long. V lost 1 base, J lost 11 bases, and 6 bases stayed unmatched. Germline V gene lookup returns CDR1 SGHAT and CDR2 FQNNGV. The CDR3 DNA follows: TGTGCCAGCAGCTTAGGGGTCGGGGGGGAGCAGTACTTC. Residues: CASSLGVGGEQYF.

The chain uses TRBV19 and TRBJ2-5; no firm D call. In germline, CDR1 is LNHDA, CDR2 SQIVND (reference sequence). The CDR3 is 13 amino acids. V was clipped by 5 bases and J by 7 bases, with 14 bases between them. This CDR3 reads CASSGQASGTQYF. Written as DNA, the CDR3 is TGTGCCAGTAGTGGGCAGGCCTCGGGGACCCAGTACTTC.

The chain couples TRBV6-5 to TRBJ2-5; D call uncertain. This CDR3 spans 14 amino acids. The germline V gene encodes CDR1 MNHEY and CDR2 SVGAGI. Between the trimmed V and J ends, which lost 1 base and 5 bases, there was a span of 11 bases. CDR3 DNA: TGTGCCAGCAGTTACTTGGGCCTGGGCGAGACCCAGTACTTC. It yields the protein CASSYLGLGETQYF.

The chain carries TRBV30 and TRBJ1-6; the D is unclear. The CDR3 is made up of 14 amino acids. V was pared by 4 bases and J by 3 bases, with 10 bases between. CDR1 and CDR2 (germline): GTSNPN, SVGIG (reference sequence). The CDR3 nucleotides are TGTGCCTGGATCGGGCAGATCTATAATTCACCCCTCCACTTT. Amino acids: CAWIGQIYNSPLHF. The whole variable domain, remainder taken from reference TRBV30 and TRBJ1-6, is SQTIHQWPATLVQPVGSPLSLECTVEGTSNPNLYWYRQAAGRGLQLLFYSVGIGQISSEVPQNLSASRPQDRQFILSSKKLLLSDSGFYLCAWIGQIYNSPLHFGNGTRLTVT.